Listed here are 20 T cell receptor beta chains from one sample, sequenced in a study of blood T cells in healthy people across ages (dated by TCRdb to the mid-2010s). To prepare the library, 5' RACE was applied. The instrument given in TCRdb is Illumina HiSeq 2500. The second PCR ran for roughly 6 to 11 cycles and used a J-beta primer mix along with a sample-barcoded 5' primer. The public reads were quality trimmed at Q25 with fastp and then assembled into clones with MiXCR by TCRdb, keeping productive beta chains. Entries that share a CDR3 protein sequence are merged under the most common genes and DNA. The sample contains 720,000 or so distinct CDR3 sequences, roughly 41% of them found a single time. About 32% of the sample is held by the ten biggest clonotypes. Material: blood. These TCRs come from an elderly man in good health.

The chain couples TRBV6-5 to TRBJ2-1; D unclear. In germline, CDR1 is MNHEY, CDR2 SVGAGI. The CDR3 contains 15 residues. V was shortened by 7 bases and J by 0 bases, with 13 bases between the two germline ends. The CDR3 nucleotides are TGTGCCAGCAAGCAAGACGGTCGCTCCTACAATGAGCAGTTCTTC. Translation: CASKQDGRSYNEQFF.

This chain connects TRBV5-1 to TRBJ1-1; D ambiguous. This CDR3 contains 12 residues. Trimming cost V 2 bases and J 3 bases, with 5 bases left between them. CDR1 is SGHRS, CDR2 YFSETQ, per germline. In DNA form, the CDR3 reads TGCGCCAGCAGCTTAGGATACACTGAAGCTTTCTTT. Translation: CASSLGYTEAFF.

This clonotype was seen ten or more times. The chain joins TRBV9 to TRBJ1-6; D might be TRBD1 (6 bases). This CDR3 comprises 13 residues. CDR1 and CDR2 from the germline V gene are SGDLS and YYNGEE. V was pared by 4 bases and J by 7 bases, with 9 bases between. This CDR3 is CASSTTGNSPLHF. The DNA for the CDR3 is TGTGCCAGCAGCACCACAGGGAATTCACCCCTCCACTTT.

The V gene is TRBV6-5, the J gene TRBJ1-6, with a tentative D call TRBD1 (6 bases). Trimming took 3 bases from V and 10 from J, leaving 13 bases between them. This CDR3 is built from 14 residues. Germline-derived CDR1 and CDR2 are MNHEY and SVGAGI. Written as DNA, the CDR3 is TGTGCCAGCAGTTATAACAGGGTTGGATCACCCCTCCACTTT. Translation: CASSYNRVGSPLHF.

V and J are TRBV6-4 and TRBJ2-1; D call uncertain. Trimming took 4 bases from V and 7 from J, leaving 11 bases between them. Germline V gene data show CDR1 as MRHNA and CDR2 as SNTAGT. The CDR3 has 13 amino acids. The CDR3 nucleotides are TGTGCCAGCAGTGTGGTCAGTGGAAATGAGCAGTTCTTC. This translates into CASSVVSGNEQFF.

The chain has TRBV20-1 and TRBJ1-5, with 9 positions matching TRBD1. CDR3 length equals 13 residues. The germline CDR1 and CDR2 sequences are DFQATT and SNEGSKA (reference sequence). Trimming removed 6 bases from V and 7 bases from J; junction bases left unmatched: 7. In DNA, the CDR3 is TGCAGTGCGAGGGGGACAGGGATGCAGCCCCAGCATTTT. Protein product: CSARGTGMQPQHF.

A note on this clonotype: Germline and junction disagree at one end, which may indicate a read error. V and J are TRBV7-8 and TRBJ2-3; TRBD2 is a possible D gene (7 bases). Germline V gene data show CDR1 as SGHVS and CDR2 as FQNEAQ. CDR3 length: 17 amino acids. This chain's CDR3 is CASSPGGGARGTDAQYF. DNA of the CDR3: TGTGCCAGCAGCCCCGGAGGGGGGGCAAGGGGAACAGATGCGCAGTATTTT.

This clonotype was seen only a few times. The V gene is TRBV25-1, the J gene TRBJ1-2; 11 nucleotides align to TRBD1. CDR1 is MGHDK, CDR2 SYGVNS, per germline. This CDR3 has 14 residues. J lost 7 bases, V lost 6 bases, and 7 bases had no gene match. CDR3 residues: CASSDWDRGFGYTF. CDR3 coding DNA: TGTGCCAGCAGCGATTGGGACAGGGGGTTTGGCTACACCTTC.

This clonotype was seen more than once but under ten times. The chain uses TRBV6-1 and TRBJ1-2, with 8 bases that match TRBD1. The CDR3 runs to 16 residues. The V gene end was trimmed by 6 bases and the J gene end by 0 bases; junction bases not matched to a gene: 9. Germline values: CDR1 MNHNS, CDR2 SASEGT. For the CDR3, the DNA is TGTGCCAGCAGGATTATAGACAGGGGCGCTAACTATGGCTACACCTTC. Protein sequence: CASRIIDRGANYGYTF.

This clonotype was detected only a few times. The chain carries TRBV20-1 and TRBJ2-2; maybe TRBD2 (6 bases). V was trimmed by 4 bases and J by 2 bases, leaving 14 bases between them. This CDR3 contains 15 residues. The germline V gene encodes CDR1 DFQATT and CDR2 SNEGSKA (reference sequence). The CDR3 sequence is CSAKVQGLNTGELFF. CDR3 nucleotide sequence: TGCAGTGCTAAGGTGCAGGGACTTAACACCGGGGAGCTGTTTTTT.

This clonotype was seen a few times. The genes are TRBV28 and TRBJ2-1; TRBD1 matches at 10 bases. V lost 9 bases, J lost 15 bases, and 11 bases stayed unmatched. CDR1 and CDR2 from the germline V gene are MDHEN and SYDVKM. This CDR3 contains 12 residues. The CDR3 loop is CASWGRTGGSFF. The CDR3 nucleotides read TGTGCCAGTTGGGGTAGGACAGGGGGTTCGTTCTTC.

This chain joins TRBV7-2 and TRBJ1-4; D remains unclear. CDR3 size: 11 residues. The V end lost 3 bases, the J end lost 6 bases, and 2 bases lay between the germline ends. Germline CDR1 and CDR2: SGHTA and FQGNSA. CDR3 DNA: TGTGCCAGCAGCTTGGATGAAAAACTGTTTTTT. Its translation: CASSLDEKLFF.

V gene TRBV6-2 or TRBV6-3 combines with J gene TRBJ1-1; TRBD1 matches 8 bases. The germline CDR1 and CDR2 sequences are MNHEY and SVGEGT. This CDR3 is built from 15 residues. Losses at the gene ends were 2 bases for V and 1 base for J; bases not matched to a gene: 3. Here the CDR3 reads CASSYAGTGNTEAFF. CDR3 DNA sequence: TGTGCCAGCAGTTACGCCGGGACAGGGAACACTGAAGCTTTCTTT.

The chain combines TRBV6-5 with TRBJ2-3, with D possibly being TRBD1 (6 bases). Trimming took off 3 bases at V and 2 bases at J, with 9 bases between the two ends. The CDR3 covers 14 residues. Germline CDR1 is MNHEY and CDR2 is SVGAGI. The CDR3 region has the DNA TGTGCCAGCAGTTATCACAGGGACACAGATACGCAGTATTTT. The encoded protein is CASSYHRDTDTQYF.

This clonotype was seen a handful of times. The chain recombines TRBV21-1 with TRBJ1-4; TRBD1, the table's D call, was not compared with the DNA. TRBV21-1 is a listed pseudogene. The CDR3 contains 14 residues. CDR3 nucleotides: TGTGCCAGCATCCAAAGGGGCAGGGGCGAAAAACTGTTTTTT. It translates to CASIQRGRGEKLFF.

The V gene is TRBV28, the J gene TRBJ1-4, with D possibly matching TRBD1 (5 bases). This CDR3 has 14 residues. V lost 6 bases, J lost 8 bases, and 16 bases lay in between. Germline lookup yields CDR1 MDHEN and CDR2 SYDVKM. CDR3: CASRSDGGTEKLFF. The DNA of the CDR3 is TGTGCCAGCAGATCCGACGGGGGAACCGAAAAACTGTTTTTT. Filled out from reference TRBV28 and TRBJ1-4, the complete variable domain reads DVKVTQSSRYLVKRTGEKVFLECVQDMDHENMFWYRQDPGLGLRLIYFSYDVKMKEKGDIPEGYSVSREKKERFSLILESASTNQTSMYLCASRSDGGTEKLFFGSGTQLSVL.

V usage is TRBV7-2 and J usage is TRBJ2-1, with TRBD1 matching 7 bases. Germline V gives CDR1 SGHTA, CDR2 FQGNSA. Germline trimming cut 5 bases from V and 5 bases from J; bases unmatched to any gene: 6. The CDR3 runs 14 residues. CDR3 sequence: CASSVGDRNNEQFF. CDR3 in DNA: TGTGCCAGCAGCGTTGGGGACAGAAACAATGAGCAGTTCTTC.

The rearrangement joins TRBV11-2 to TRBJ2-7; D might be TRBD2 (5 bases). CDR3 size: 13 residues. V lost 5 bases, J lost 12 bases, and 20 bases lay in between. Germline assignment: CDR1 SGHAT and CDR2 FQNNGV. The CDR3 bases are TGTGCCAGCAGCGTAGGGTCGTCGAGGAGGTTGTACTTC. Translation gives CASSVGSSRRLYF.

The CDR3 DNA sequence: TGCAGTGCTAGTGTTAGCGCACAAGAGACCCAGTACTTC. It yields the protein CSASVSAQETQYF. The chain recombines TRBV20-1 with TRBJ2-5, with D perhaps matching TRBD2 (5 bases). Germline values: CDR1 DFQATT, CDR2 SNEGSKA (reference sequence). The CDR3 totals 13 residues. Trimming pared 3 bases from V and 2 bases from J, leaving 10 bases between.

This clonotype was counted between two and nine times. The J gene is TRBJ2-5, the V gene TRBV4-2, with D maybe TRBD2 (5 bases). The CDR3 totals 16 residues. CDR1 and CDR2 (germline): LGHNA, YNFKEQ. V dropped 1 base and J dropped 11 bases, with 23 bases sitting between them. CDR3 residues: CASSQGRASWYNEQYF. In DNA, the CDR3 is TGTGCCAGCAGCCAAGGAAGGGCTAGCTGGTACAATGAGCAGTACTTC.